A selection of T cell receptor beta chains follows, all from one sample in a study of radiation and T cells in renal cell carcinoma. Some clones are missing from TCRdb's copy, which holds only in-frame ones; the method was immunoSEQ multiplex PCR. The sample gives roughly 120,000 clones, roughly 80% of which show up once; about 3% is in the top ten. Specimen: blood, collected from a patient whose treatment included radiotherapy and nephrectomy. The origin of the receptors is a woman aged 60-75 years with renal cell carcinoma. Each CDR3 is given with its conserved first and last residue. A D gene is named only where the DNA matches it firmly. Clone size appears in some rows only: once, few, many, or a class for an expanded clone.

size	V	J	D	CDR3	DNA
few	TRBV29-1	TRBJ1-2	NA	CSVKSPRSAGYTF	TGCAGCGTCAAGTCCCCCCGTTCCGCCGGCTACACCTTC
NA	TRBV5-6	TRBJ2-2	NA	CASSRGTGELFF	TGTGCCAGCAGCCGCGGCACCGGGGAGCTGTTTTTT
NA	TRBV6-1	TRBJ2-3	TRBD2	CASSGIAGPDTQYF	TGTGCCAGCAGTGGAATAGCGGGGCCAGATACGCAGTATTTT
once	TRBV2	TRBJ2-5	TRBD2	CASSGGTSNQETQYF	TGTGCCAGCAGTGGGGGGACTAGCAATCAAGAGACCCAGTACTTC
NA	TRBV2	TRBJ2-6	NA	CASSLLVGGSGANVLTF	TGTGCCAGCAGTCTCTTGGTAGGGGGATCTGGGGCCAACGTCCTGACTTTC
NA	TRBV4-1	TRBJ2-5	NA	CASSQDQGPERETQYF	TGCGCCAGCAGCCAAGATCAGGGCCCAGAGCGGGAGACCCAGTACTTC
NA	TRBV2	TRBJ1-4	TRBD1	CASRDREGVGEKLFF	TGTGCCAGCAGGGACAGGGAGGGGGTTGGGGAAAAACTGTTTTTT
NA	TRBV10-1	TRBJ2-2	NA	CASRELQDTGELFF	TGCGCCAGCAGGGAGTTACAGGACACCGGGGAGCTGTTTTTT
NA	TRBV2	TRBJ1-1	NA	CATQGVEAFF	TGTGCCACTCAAGGGGTTGAAGCTTTCTTT
NA	TRBV5-5	TRBJ2-5	TRBD1	CASSPGTGEAETQYF	TGTGCCAGCAGCCCTGGGACAGGGGAGGCAGAGACCCAGTACTTC
few	TRBV28	TRBJ1-2	NA	CASRGANYGYTF	TGTGCCAGCCGTGGGGCCAACTATGGCTACACCTTC
NA	TRBV6-5	TRBJ1-6	NA	CASSIGTFPLHF	TGTGCCAGCAGTATCGGGACTTTCCCCCTCCACTTT
NA	TRBV9	TRBJ2-7	NA	CASSPRAAALEQYF	TGTGCCAGCAGCCCCCGCGCGGCAGCCCTCGAGCAGTACTTC
NA	TRBV5-6	TRBJ1-1	NA	CASSLVSGPHTEAFF	TGTGCCAGCAGCTTAGTGTCAGGGCCTCACACTGAAGCTTTCTTT
few	TRBV4-3	TRBJ1-2	NA	CASSQDRGSGDGYTF	TGCGCCAGCAGCCAAGATCGGGGATCAGGGGACGGCTACACCTTC
NA	TRBV7-2	TRBJ1-5	TRBD1	CASSLGVLDRVNQPQHF	TGTGCCAGCAGCTTAGGGGTTCTTGACAGGGTCAATCAGCCCCAGCATTTT
NA	TRBV19	TRBJ2-7	TRBD1	CASSYPGTGRDEQYF	TGTGCCAGTAGCTATCCCGGGACAGGGCGGGACGAGCAGTACTTC
NA	TRBV28	TRBJ1-1	NA	CASSFFRRNTEAFF	TGTGCCAGCAGTTTCTTCCGCAGGAACACTGAAGCTTTCTTT
NA	TRBV28	TRBJ1-1	TRBD1	CASSFPSDRVKAFF	TGTGCCAGCAGTTTCCCCTCGGACAGGGTCAAGGCTTTCTTT
NA	TRBV5-1	TRBJ1-3	NA	CASSSAGRGNTIYF	TGCGCCAGCAGCTCGGCAGGGCGAGGAAACACCATATATTTT
NA	TRBV19	TRBJ2-2	NA	CASAGFANTGELFF	TGTGCCAGTGCAGGGTTCGCGAACACCGGGGAGCTGTTTTTT
NA	TRBV18	TRBJ1-1	NA	CASSPSGGADTEAFF	TGTGCCAGCTCACCGTCTGGGGGCGCGGACACTGAAGCTTTCTTT
NA	TRBV5-4	TRBJ1-1	NA	CASSLGACEAFF	TGTGCCAGCAGCTTGGGCGCCTGTGAAGCTTTCTTT
NA	TRBV29-1	TRBJ1-1	NA	CSVEGGQNTEAFF	TGCAGCGTTGAAGGGGGACAGAACACTGAAGCTTTCTTT